A single T cell receptor (beta chain) is shown here with its context. The data were produced by immunoSEQ multiplex PCR, yet TCRdb's version contains in-frame clones alone and is incomplete. The sample shows approximately 890 clones, 86% of them seen only once. The sample comes from a study of follicular helper T cells after annual influenza vaccination. Whole-study context: For some subjects, blood spans the 2013-2014, 2014-2015 and 2015-2016 annual vaccinations.

Indicated time point: 2014-2015 season, 7 days after vaccination. Before and after seasonal inactivated influenza vaccination, adults gave blood for sorting CD4 subsets for sequencing. The material was CXCR5+ CD38+ circulating T follicular helper cells from blood, obtained 7 days after influenza vaccination. The subset: circulating Tfh, non-naive CD4+CXCR5+PD-1+ (ICOS+CD38+ or ICOS-CD38-). This clonotype originated in an adult who received the influenza vaccine.

CDR3 in amino acids: CASSRGQWETQYF. DNA for the CDR3: TGTGCCAGCAGCCGCGGACAGTGGGAGACCCAGTACTTC. V gene TRBV6-5 combines with J gene TRBJ2-5; a weak D match, TRBD1 (6 bases). The ends were cut back, 6 bases at V and 5 bases at J, with 13 bases in the middle. Germline CDR1 MNHEY, CDR2 SVGAGI. The CDR3 extends over 13 amino acids.